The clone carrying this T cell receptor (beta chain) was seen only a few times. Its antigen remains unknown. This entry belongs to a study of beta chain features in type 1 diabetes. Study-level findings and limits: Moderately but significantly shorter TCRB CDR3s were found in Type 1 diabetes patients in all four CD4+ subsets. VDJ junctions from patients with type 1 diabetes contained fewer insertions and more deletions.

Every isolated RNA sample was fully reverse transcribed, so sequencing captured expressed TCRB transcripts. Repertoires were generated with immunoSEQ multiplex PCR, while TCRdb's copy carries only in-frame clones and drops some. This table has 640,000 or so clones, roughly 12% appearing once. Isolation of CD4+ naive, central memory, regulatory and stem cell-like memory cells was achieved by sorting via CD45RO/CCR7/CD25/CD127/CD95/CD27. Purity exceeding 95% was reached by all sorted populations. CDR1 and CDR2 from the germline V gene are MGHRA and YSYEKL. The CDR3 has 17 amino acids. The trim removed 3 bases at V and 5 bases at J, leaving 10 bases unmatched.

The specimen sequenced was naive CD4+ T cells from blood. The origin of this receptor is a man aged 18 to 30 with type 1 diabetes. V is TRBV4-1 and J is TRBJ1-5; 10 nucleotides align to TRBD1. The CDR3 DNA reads TGCGCCAGCAGCCAGTCCCCCGGGACAGGGGAATATCAGCCCCAGCATTTT. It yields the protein CASSQSPGTGEYQPQHF.